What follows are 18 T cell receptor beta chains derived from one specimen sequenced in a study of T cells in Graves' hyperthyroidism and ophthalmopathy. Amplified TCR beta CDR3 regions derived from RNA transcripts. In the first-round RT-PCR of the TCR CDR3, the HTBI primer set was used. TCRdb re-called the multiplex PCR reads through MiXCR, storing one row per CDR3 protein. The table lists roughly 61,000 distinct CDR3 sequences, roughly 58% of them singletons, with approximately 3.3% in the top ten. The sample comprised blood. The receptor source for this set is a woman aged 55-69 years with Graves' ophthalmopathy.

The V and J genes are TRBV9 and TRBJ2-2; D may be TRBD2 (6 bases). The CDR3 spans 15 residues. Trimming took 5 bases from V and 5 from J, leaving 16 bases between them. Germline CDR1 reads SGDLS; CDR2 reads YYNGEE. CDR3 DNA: TGTGCCAGCAGTACCCGGGGGTACGAGACCGGGGAGCTGTTTTTT. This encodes CASSTRGYETGELFF.

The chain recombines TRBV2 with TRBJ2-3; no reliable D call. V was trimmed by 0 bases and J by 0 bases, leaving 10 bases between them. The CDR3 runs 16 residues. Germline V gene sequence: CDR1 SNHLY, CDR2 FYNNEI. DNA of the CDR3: TGTGCCAGCAGTGAAGCGTTCTACAAAAGCACAGATACGCAGTATTTT. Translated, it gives CASSEAFYKSTDTQYF.

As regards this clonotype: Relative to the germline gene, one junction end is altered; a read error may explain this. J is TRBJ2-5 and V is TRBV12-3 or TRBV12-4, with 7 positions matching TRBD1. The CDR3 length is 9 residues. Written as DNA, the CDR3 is TGTGCCAGCAGTTCTGACAGGGATTTC. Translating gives CASSSDRDF.

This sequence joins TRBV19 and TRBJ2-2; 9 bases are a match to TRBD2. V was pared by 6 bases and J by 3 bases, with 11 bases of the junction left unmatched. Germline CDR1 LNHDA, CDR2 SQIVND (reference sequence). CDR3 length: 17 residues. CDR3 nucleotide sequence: TGTGCCAGTAGCCCATCTAGCGGGAATAAGTACACCGGGGAGCTGTTTTTT. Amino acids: CASSPSSGNKYTGELFF. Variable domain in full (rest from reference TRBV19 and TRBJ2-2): DGGITQSPKYLFRKEGQNVTLSCEQNLNHDAMYWYRQDPGQGLRLIYYSQIVNDFQKGDIAEGYSVSREKKESFPLTVTSAQKNPTAFYLCASSPSSGNKYTGELFFGEGSRLTVL.

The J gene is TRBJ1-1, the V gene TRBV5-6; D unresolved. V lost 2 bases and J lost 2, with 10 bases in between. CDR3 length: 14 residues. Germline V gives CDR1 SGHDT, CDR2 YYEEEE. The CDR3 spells CASSFASGNTEAFF. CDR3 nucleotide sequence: TGTGCCAGCAGCTTTGCTAGCGGAAACACTGAAGCTTTCTTT.

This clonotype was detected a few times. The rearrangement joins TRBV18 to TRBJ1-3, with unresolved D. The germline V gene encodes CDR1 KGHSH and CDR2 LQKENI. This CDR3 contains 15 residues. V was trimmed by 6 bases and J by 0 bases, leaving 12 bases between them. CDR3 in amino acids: CASSRATASGNTIYF. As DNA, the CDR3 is TGTGCCAGCTCTCGAGCGACGGCCTCTGGAAACACCATATATTTT.

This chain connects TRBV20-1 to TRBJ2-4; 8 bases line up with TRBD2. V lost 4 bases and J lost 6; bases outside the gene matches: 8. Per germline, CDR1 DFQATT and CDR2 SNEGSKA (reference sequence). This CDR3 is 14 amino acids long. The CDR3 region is CSATGGGGPNIQYF. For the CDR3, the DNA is TGCAGTGCTACCGGGGGGGGCGGGCCAAACATTCAGTACTTC.

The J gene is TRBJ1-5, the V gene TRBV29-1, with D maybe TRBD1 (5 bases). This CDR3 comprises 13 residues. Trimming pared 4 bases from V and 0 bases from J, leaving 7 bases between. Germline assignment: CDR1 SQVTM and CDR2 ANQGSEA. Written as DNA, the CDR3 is TGCAGCGTTGGGACACGTAGCAATCAGCCCCAGCATTTT. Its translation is CSVGTRSNQPQHF.

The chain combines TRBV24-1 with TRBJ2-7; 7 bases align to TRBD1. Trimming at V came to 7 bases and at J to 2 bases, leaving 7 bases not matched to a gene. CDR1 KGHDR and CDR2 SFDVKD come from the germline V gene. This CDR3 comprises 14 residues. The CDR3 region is CATSGDSLPYEQYF. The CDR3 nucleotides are TGTGCCACCAGCGGGGACAGCCTCCCCTACGAGCAGTACTTC.

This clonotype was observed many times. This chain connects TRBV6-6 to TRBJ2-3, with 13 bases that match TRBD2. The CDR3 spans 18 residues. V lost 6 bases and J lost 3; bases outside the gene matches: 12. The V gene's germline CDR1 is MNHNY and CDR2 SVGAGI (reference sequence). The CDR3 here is CASSPRTSGSLRTDTQYF. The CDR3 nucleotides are TGTGCCAGCAGCCCACGGACTAGCGGGAGTTTACGAACAGATACGCAGTATTTT.

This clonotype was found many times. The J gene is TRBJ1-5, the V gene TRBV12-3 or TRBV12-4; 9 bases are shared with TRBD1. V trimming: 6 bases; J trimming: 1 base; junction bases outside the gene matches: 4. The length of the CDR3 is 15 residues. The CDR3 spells CASSPGTGSNQPQHF. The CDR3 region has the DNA TGTGCCAGCAGCCCCGGGACAGGGAGCAATCAGCCCCAGCATTTT.

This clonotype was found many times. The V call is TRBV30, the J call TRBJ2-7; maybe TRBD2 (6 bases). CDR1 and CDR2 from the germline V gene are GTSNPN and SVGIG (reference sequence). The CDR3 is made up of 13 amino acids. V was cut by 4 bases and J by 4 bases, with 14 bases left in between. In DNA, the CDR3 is TGTGCCTGGATTAGCGGCGGTTCGTACGAGCAGTACTTC. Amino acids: CAWISGGSYEQYF.

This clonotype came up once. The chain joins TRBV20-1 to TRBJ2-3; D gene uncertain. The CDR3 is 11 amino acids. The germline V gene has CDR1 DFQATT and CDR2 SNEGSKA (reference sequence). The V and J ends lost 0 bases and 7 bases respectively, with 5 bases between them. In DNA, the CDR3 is TGCAGTGCTAGAGAGGGGTATACGCAGTATTTT. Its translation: CSAREGYTQYF.

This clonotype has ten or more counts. The CDR3 nucleotides read TGTGCCAGCAGCCAAGATGTAGCTCAGCCCCAGCATTTT. It specifies CASSQDVAQPQHF. This chain joins TRBV3-1 and TRBJ1-5; D remains unclear. Between the trimmed V and J ends, which lost 0 bases and 6 bases, there was a span of 6 bases. CDR1 and CDR2 from the germline V gene are LGHDT and YNNKEL (reference sequence). The CDR3 extends over 13 amino acids.

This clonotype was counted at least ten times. CDR3 DNA: TGTGCCAGCAGCTTAAACACTGAAGCTTTCTTT. It is translated as CASSLNTEAFF. The chain recombines TRBV7-2 with TRBJ1-1; no definite D call. CDR1 is SGHTA, CDR2 FQGNSA, per germline. The CDR3 covers 11 residues. Trimming cost V 2 bases and J 2 bases, with 0 bases left between them.

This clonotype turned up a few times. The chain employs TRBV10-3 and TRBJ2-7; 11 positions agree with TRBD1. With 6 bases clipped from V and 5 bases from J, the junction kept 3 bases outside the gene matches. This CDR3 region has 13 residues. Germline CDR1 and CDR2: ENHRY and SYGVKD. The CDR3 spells CAISGQGADEQYF. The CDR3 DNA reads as TGTGCCATCAGCGGACAGGGGGCGGACGAGCAGTACTTC.

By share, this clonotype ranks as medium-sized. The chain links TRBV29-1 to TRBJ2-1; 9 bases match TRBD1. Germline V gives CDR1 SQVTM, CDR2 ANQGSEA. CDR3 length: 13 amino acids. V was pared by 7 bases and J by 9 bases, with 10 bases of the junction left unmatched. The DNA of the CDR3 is TGCAGCGCCAGAGGGACAGGGTCTGTTGAGCAGTTCTTC. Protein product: CSARGTGSVEQFF.

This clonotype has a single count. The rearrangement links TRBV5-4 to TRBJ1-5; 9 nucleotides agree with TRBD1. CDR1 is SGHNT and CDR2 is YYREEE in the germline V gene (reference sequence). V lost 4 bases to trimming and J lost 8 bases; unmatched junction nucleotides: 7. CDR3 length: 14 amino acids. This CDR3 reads CASSREQGAKPQHF. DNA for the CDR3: TGTGCCAGCAGCAGGGAACAGGGGGCTAAGCCCCAGCATTTT.